A selection of T cell receptor beta chains follows, all from one sample in a study of cytomegalovirus exposure and HLA in healthy donors. Libraries were prepared by immunoSEQ multiplex PCR; TCRdb keeps only in-frame clonotypes and omits some of them. Found here are around 150,000 clones; the top ten clones hold roughly 2.6%. Sequenced sample: PBMCs. The receptors shown here come from a man between 40 and 49 years old in good health and CMV-seronegative. Both conserved end residues are part of each CDR3. D genes are given only for firm matches.

d_call | v_call | cdr3_aa
NA | TRBV27 | CASSSYTGELFF
NA | TRBV7-2 | CASSLAWSSYNSPLHF
TRBD1 | TRBV27 | CASNAQGAGQPQHF
NA | TRBV7-9 | CASSLVGGYGYTF
TRBD1 | TRBV5-1 | CASRPGTGTINTEAFF
TRBD2 | TRBV9 | CASSTPQRGGQPDTQYF
TRBD1 | TRBV28 | CASYGAQGAGYTF
NA | TRBV28 | CATTSRLSSTTDTQYF
NA | TRBV5-6 | CASSLGGFAEAFF
TRBD1 | TRBV13 | CASSTRDRGLNEQFF
NA | TRBV27 | CASSLSSVVRVEKLFF
NA | TRBV7-2 | CASSIRYIVRSSGNTIYF
NA | TRBV6-5 | CASRQGSTNEKLFF
TRBD1 | TRBV28 | CASSPTGENQPQHF
NA | TRBV5-1 | CASSLDLTVDSGNTIYF
TRBD1 | TRBV6-7 | CASSWDRGYSNQPQHF
NA | TRBV27 | CASSSSEQYF
TRBD1 | TRBV5-4 | CASSIAGTGGDQPQHF
TRBD1 | TRBV9 | CASSESGTGPDTQYF
TRBD1 | TRBV29-1 | CSAKSGQINYNEQFF
NA | TRBV5-6 | CASSATLETEAFF
NA | TRBV10-3 | CAISESALEKLFF
TRBD2 | TRBV27 | CASSFGGRGGGVYEQYF
NA | TRBV7-2 | CASSYRAGTEAFF
NA | TRBV7-2 | CASSFLGRNTGELFF
NA | TRBV9 | CASSEEQGRGEKLFF
NA | TRBV19 | CAGTGNQPQHF
NA | TRBV18 | CASSPYRTNQETQYF
TRBD1 | TRBV7-2 | CASSPGTGQVSPLHF
NA | TRBV6-6 | CASSPNRVYGYTF
TRBD2 | TRBV5-1 | CASSSSGVGANVLTF
TRBD2 | TRBV18 | CASSPGAGGTYEQYF
TRBD1 | TRBV5-1 | CASSLSPPGTGTYEQYF
NA | TRBV12-5 | CASGLWGADTQYF
NA | TRBV6-5 | CASSYRTGTDTQYF
NA | TRBV2 | CASCRDTASYGYTF
NA | TRBV5-1 | CASSFGTQETQYF
TRBD1 | TRBV2 | CASSRTGLNQPQHF
TRBD1 | TRBV28 | CASRRGTGGGGYGYTF
NA | TRBV19 | CASSISQGGSGYTF
NA | TRBV14 | CASSQGLDTEAFF